These 3 T cell receptor beta chains share one sample of origin, sequenced in a study of cytomegalovirus exposure and HLA in healthy donors. Using immunoSEQ multiplex PCR, the repertoire was profiled, and TCRdb retains in-frame clones only, with some absent. This table has some 64,000 clones, around 97% appearing once. The specimen sequenced was PBMCs. The receptor set was obtained from a woman aged 18-29 years in good health and CMV-seropositive.

This chain connects TRBV7-8 to TRBJ1-5; no reliable D call. Per the germline V gene, CDR1 is SGHVS and CDR2 is FQNEAQ. Trimming pared 5 bases from V and 1 base from J, leaving 6 bases between. The CDR3 contains 13 residues. The CDR3 sequence is CASSPPSNQPQHF. CDR3 in DNA: TGTGCCAGCAGCCCCCCAAGCAATCAGCCCCAGCATTTT.

The chain couples TRBV6-5 to TRBJ1-1, with 7 bases fitting TRBD1. Germline CDR1 reads MNHEY; CDR2 reads SVGAGI. The ends lost 8 bases at V and 0 bases at J; junction bases unmatched: 6. CDR3 length: 14 amino acids. The CDR3 loop reads CASSKGQLNTEAFF. The CDR3 nucleotides read TGTGCCAGCTCGAAGGGACAGCTGAACACTGAAGCTTTCTTT.

The chain joins TRBV5-1 to TRBJ1-1; a possible D gene is TRBD1 (6 bases). CDR3 length: 17 residues. Germline loops: CDR1 SGHRS, CDR2 YFSETQ. The V end lost 3 bases, the J end lost 0 bases, and 18 bases lay between the germline ends. The CDR3 protein is CASSSGAGEGVNTEAFF. The CDR3 DNA sequence: TGCGCCAGCAGCTCCGGGGCAGGGGAAGGGGTGAACACTGAAGCTTTCTTT.